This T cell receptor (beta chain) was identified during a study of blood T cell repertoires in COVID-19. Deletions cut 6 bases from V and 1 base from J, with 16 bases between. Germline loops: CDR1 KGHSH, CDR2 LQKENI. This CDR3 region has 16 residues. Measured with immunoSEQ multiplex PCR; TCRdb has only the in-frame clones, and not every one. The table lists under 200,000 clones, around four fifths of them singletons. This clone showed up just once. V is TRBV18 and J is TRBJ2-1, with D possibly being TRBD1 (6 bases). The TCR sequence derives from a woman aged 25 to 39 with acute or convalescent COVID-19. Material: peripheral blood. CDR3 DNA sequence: TGTGCCAGCTCGCCTACTCAGGGGACGTCCTACAATGAGCAGTTCTTC. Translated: CASSPTQGTSYNEQFF.